Each of the 9 T cell receptor beta chains below was sequenced from the same sample in a study of Tregs in tolerant kidney transplant recipients. Sequencing was performed with immunoSEQ multiplex PCR; in TCRdb, only in-frame clones are kept and a portion is missing. The table lists about 110,000 clones, 90% of them singletons. The sequencing used CD4+ T cells from blood, collected before the transplant. These receptors originate from a human donor who received a combined kidney and bone marrow transplant.

This chain connects TRBV7-2 to TRBJ2-7; D gene uncertain. With 1 base removed from V and 6 bases from J, the gap between germline ends came to 4 bases. In germline, CDR1 is SGHTA, CDR2 FQGNSA. This CDR3 comprises 11 residues. For the CDR3, the DNA is TGTGCCAGCAGCTTAGATAGCGAGCAGTACTTC. Its protein is CASSLDSEQYF. Drawing the rest from reference TRBV7-2 and TRBJ2-7, the complete variable domain is GAGVSQSPSNKVTEKGKDVELRCDPISGHTALYWYRQSLGQGLEFLIYFQGNSAPDKSGLPSDRFSAERTGGSVSTLTIQRTQQEDSAVYLCASSLDSEQYFGPGTRLTVT.

The chain joins TRBV27 to TRBJ2-1, with TRBD2 matching 10 bases. Unmatched junction bases numbered 5, after V lost 3 bases and J lost 6 bases. CDR1 is MNHEY and CDR2 is SMNVEV in the germline V gene (reference sequence). This CDR3 is 15 amino acids long. The CDR3 reads CASSFYSGRFNEQFF. The CDR3 nucleotides read TGTGCCAGCAGTTTTTATAGCGGGAGGTTCAATGAGCAGTTCTTC.

The rearrangement joins TRBV7-9 to TRBJ2-5; TRBD1 matches at 8 bases. Trimming cost V 7 bases and J 0 bases; bases outside gene matches: 4. Germline-derived CDR1 and CDR2 are SEHNR and FQNEAQ (reference sequence). The CDR3 runs to 14 residues. CDR3 amino acids: CASTQGADQETQYF. CDR3 DNA sequence: TGTGCCAGCACCCAGGGGGCGGACCAAGAGACCCAGTACTTC.

The V call is TRBV7-7, the J call TRBJ2-5; 10 bases line up with TRBD2. Germline-derived CDR1 and CDR2 are SSHAT and FNYEAQ (reference sequence). The CDR3 totals 18 residues. Losses at the gene ends were 2 bases for V and 5 bases for J; bases not matched to a gene: 14. CDR3 residues: CASSLRPSGSIRGETQYF. For the CDR3, the DNA is TGTGCCAGCAGCTTAAGGCCTAGCGGGAGCATTAGGGGGGAGACCCAGTACTTC.

The chain uses TRBV28 and TRBJ1-2, with a tentative D call TRBD1 (6 bases). The V gene's germline CDR1 is MDHEN and CDR2 SYDVKM. V shed 1 base and J shed 4 bases, with 13 bases lying between them. The CDR3 contains 15 residues. The CDR3 loop reads CASSLFARGPYGYTF. The CDR3 coding sequence is TGTGCCAGCAGTTTATTCGCGCGGGGGCCCTATGGCTACACCTTC.

The chain carries TRBV2 and TRBJ1-4, with D unresolved. The CDR3 runs to 14 residues. The germline CDR1 and CDR2 sequences are SNHLY and FYNNEI. V was trimmed by 6 bases and J by 10 bases, leaving 18 bases between them. This chain's CDR3 is CASREAVRGGKLFF. CDR3 nucleotide sequence: TGTGCCAGCAGGGAGGCCGTCCGGGGAGGAAAACTGTTTTTT.

The chain uses TRBV6-5 and TRBJ2-5; D ambiguous. CDR1 is MNHEY and CDR2 is SVGAGI in the germline V gene. The CDR3 contains 14 residues. Deletions cut 0 bases from V and 2 bases from J, with 7 bases between. The CDR3 is CASSYSGRQETQYF. CDR3 bases: TGTGCCAGCAGTTACTCGGGCAGGCAAGAGACCCAGTACTTC.

The rearrangement links TRBV2 to TRBJ2-7; maybe TRBD1 (5 bases). Germline V gene lookup returns CDR1 SNHLY and CDR2 FYNNEI. Trimming stripped 10 bases from V and 3 bases from J, with 19 bases between. This CDR3 is built from 14 residues. The CDR3 is CATSVAGIHYEQYF. The CDR3 region has the DNA TGTGCCACCTCAGTGGCAGGGATACACTACGAGCAGTACTTC.

Concerning this clone itself: This CDR3 is also generated by other DNA sequences in the sample. This chain uses TRBV11-2 with TRBJ2-7; D is undetermined. Germline V CDR1 and CDR2: SGHAT, FQNNGV. This CDR3 is 12 amino acids long. The germline V and J ends were trimmed by 0 bases and 4 bases, with 4 bases remaining between them. The CDR3 here is CASSLDRYEQYF. Here the CDR3 DNA reads TGTGCCAGCAGCTTAGACAGGTACGAGCAGTACTTC.